This T cell receptor (beta chain) appears in the sequencing data of a study of Graves' ophthalmopathy and Graves' hyperthyroidism. Amplified material comprised TCR beta CDR3 regions derived from RNA transcripts. RT-PCR in the first round used HTBI primers; a second-round multiplex PCR followed. TCRdb reprocessed the multiplex PCR reads with MiXCR, giving one entry per CDR3 protein. The sample shows about 410,000 distinct CDR3 sequences, 15% to 20% of them seen only once. Study-wide points: Blood also carried most expanded thyroid clonotypes exceeding 0.001 frequency.

This CDR3 is 13 amino acids long. Trimming pared 2 bases from V and 6 bases from J, leaving 10 bases between. This clonotype came up a few times. Its antigen is undetermined. Isolation of PBMCs was performed using about 9.9 ml of fresh peripheral blood. The rearrangement joins TRBV12-3 or TRBV12-4 to TRBJ1-2; D not certain. This sequence originates from a woman between 18 and 29 years old with Graves' ophthalmopathy. The sequenced sample was peripheral blood. The CDR3 sequence is CASSLMGSDGYTF. DNA for the CDR3: TGTGCCAGCAGTTTAATGGGAAGTGATGGCTACACCTTC.